This T cell receptor beta chain is drawn from a study of shared T cell receptors in the human thymus. Clones were sequenced by immunoSEQ multiplex PCR, and TCRdb holds only the in-frame ones, with some missing. This sample yields roughly 500,000 clones, of which 78% are seen a single time; approximately 0.013% belongs to the top ten. Germline V gene data show CDR1 as MNHEY and CDR2 as SVGAGI. CDR3 size: 15 residues. The V and J ends lost 2 bases and 5 bases, in that order; junction bases with no gene match: 8. This sample was shared with a second study, whose subject was human thymus T cells.

Source material: thymocytes. This clonotype originated in a boy younger than two with a congenital heart defect. The chain has TRBV6-5 and TRBJ1-2; 7 bases fit TRBD1. The CDR3 loop is CASSYTYRGPYGYTF. The CDR3 DNA reads as TGTGCCAGCAGTTACACATATAGGGGGCCGTATGGCTACACCTTC.